This T cell receptor (beta chain) stems from a study of naive and memory T cell subsets. General study points: The RNA method is potentially sensitive to activation and differentiation changes.

Germline V gene data show CDR1 as SQVTM and CDR2 as ANQGSEA. The CDR3 runs 18 residues. Trimming cost V 1 base and J 0 bases; bases outside gene matches: 11. This clonotype was detected many times. What it binds is not known. Whole-blood samples were 2 to 3 ml of peripheral blood from healthy adult volunteers. An oligonucleotide containing a UMI was ligated to the 3' end of TCR cDNA. Cells were not sorted; total RNA input targeted about 1 to 1000 ng. Reverse transcription of blood and skin TCR RNA was primed at alpha and beta constant regions. Amplification of ligated cDNA took four PCR rounds with SP2 and nested alpha and beta constant primers. TCRdb passed the 5' RACE reads through MiXCR, listing each CDR3 protein once. The sample yields 20,000 to 25,000 distinct CDR3 sequences, 4.2% seen once.

The TCR comes from a male donor in good health. The chain joins TRBV29-1 to TRBJ2-1, with 8 positions matching TRBD2. The CDR3 DNA reads as TGCAGCGTTGAAGGTCTAAGCGGGAGATGGAGCTCCTACAATGAGCAGTTCTTC. Protein product: CSVEGLSGRWSSYNEQFF.